These 29 T cell receptor beta chains were sequenced from one sample in a study of OX40 agonist ivuxolimab in advanced cancers. Some clones are missing from TCRdb's copy, which holds only in-frame ones; the method was immunoSEQ multiplex PCR. The sample records 77,000 or so clones, around 85% being singletons. Sequencing was performed on CD4+ or CD8+ T cells sorted from blood, taken in a trial of the OX40 agonist ivuxolimab. The receptors originated from an adult with an advanced solid tumor such as melanoma, head and neck, liver or kidney cancer.

The chain joins TRBV19 to TRBJ2-7; maybe TRBD1 (5 bases). Per germline, CDR1 LNHDA and CDR2 SQIVND (reference sequence). With 4 bases removed from V and 1 base from J, the gap between germline ends came to 11 bases. The length of the CDR3 is 14 residues. In DNA, the CDR3 is TGTGCCAGTAGTAACTTGGGGCAATCCTACGAGCAGTACTTC. Translation gives CASSNLGQSYEQYF.

This chain uses TRBV15 with TRBJ2-7; D remains unclear. The CDR3 totals 11 residues. V lost 5 bases and J 5 bases, leaving 7 bases between the germline ends. CDR1 is LNHNV and CDR2 is YYDKDF in the germline V gene (reference sequence). CDR3 sequence reads: CATSQKNEQYF. The DNA of the CDR3 is TGTGCCACCAGCCAAAAAAACGAGCAGTACTTC.

The chain links TRBV19 to TRBJ2-3; D is possibly TRBD2 (6 bases). Germline CDR1 reads LNHDA; CDR2 reads SQIVND (reference sequence). This CDR3 spans 14 amino acids. V was pared by 6 bases and J by 0 bases, with 10 bases between. CDR3 amino acids: CASRGGMSTDTQYF. CDR3 in DNA: TGTGCCAGTAGGGGCGGGATGAGCACAGATACGCAGTATTTT.

The V call is TRBV6-6, the J call TRBJ2-5, with 9 bases aligning to TRBD1. Per the germline V gene, CDR1 is MNHNY and CDR2 is SVGAGI (reference sequence). This CDR3 is 16 amino acids long. V lost 0 bases and J lost 4; bases outside the gene matches: 6. CDR3: CASSYSGTGGGETQYF. In DNA, the CDR3 is TGTGCCAGCAGTTACTCGGGTACAGGGGGCGGAGAGACCCAGTACTTC.

The V call is TRBV30, the J call TRBJ1-5; no definite D call. This CDR3 is built from 15 residues. The V and J ends lost 5 bases and 0 bases respectively, with 14 bases between them. CDR1 is GTSNPN and CDR2 is SVGIG in the germline V gene (reference sequence). The DNA of the CDR3 is TGTGCCTGGGCAGGTTCCCTGCTTAGCAATCAGCCCCAGCATTTT. Amino acids: CAWAGSLLSNQPQHF.

The rearrangement joins TRBV7-9 to TRBJ2-5, with no clear D. Germline V lookup: CDR1 SEHNR, CDR2 FQNEAQ (reference sequence). CDR3 length: 13 residues. V was clipped by 4 bases and J by 6 bases, with 12 bases between them. CDR3: CASSYQTRQTQYF. The CDR3 coding sequence is TGTGCCAGCAGCTATCAGACCCGACAGACCCAGTACTTC.

This chain connects TRBV19 to TRBJ1-5; D ambiguous. Germline V gene data show CDR1 as LNHDA and CDR2 as SQIVND (reference sequence). The CDR3 contains 14 residues. V was trimmed by 3 bases and J by 4 bases, leaving 10 bases between them. CDR3 DNA sequence: TGTGCCAGTAGTATTCTCCAGGTTAATCAGCCCCAGCATTTT. Translation: CASSILQVNQPQHF.

The CDR3 reads CASSRVKVGTSGRGEQFF. The CDR3, as DNA: TGTGCCAGCAGCCGGGTGAAAGTGGGAACTAGCGGGAGGGGTGAGCAGTTCTTC. The chain links TRBV11-3 to TRBJ2-1, with 13 bases fitting TRBD2. This CDR3 comprises 18 residues. Germline V CDR1 and CDR2: SGHNT, YENEEA. Trimming took 5 bases from V and 9 from J; bases not matched to a gene: 16.

The chain carries TRBV6-5 and TRBJ1-5, with TRBD1 as a possible D gene (5 bases). V was shortened by 6 bases and J by 1 base, with 13 bases between the two germline ends. From germline, CDR1 is MNHEY and CDR2 SVGAGI. The CDR3 is made up of 15 amino acids. The CDR3 DNA reads as TGTGCCAGCAGACCGGACATGATAAGCAATCAGCCCCAGCATTTT. Protein product: CASRPDMISNQPQHF.

This chain uses TRBV7-7 with TRBJ2-1; 9 nucleotides line up with TRBD1. With 5 bases clipped from V and 8 bases from J, the junction kept 4 bases outside the gene matches. The CDR3 length is 13 residues. Germline V gene sequence: CDR1 SSHAT, CDR2 FNYEAQ (reference sequence). In nucleotides, the CDR3 is TGTGCCAGCAGCCGGGACAGGGCTGATGAGCAGTTCTTC. Its protein is CASSRDRADEQFF.

This chain uses TRBV29-1 with TRBJ1-2; D remains ambiguous. Trimming cost V 6 bases and J 0 bases, with 8 bases left between them. The CDR3 sequence is 12 residues long. Looked up from germline, CDR1 is SQVTM and CDR2 is ANQGSEA. As DNA, the CDR3 is TGCAGCGTCAACAGAGCTAACTATGGCTACACCTTC. Translated, it gives CSVNRANYGYTF.

The J gene is TRBJ1-1, the V gene TRBV2; maybe TRBD1 (5 bases). Germline V gives CDR1 SNHLY, CDR2 FYNNEI. Trimming stripped 6 bases from V and 5 bases from J, with 10 bases between. The CDR3 is 12 residues long. The CDR3 is CASSREGTEAFF. The DNA of the CDR3 is TGTGCCAGCAGCAGGGAGGGGACTGAAGCTTTCTTT.

The chain links TRBV6-1 to TRBJ1-5; D not resolved. V lost 10 bases and J lost 4, with 14 bases in between. The CDR3 length is 13 residues. CDR1 MNHNS and CDR2 SASEGT come from the germline V gene. In DNA, the CDR3 is TGTGCCACGGAGTTGTCTGGGAATCAGCCCCAGCATTTT. It translates to CATELSGNQPQHF.

The rearrangement links TRBV5-1 to TRBJ2-1; D gene ambiguous. Trimming pared 2 bases from V and 7 bases from J, leaving 10 bases between. Germline V gene data show CDR1 as SGHRS and CDR2 as YFSETQ. CDR3 length: 13 amino acids. CDR3 bases: TGCGCCAGCAGCTTCCTAGGACGAAATGAGCAGTTCTTC. Translation gives CASSFLGRNEQFF.

The chain combines TRBV28 with TRBJ2-7; perhaps D is TRBD1 or TRBD2 (5 bases each). Germline V gene sequence: CDR1 MDHEN, CDR2 SYDVKM. The ends were cut back, 5 bases at V and 2 bases at J, with 13 bases in the middle. The CDR3 sequence is 14 residues long. CDR3 DNA sequence: TGTGCCAGCAGTCCCCCCGGGGCAGCCTACGAGCAGTACTTC. Translated: CASSPPGAAYEQYF.

V is TRBV5-1 and J is TRBJ2-1, with 9 bases matching TRBD2. Unmatched junction bases numbered 7, after V lost 3 bases and J lost 0 bases. This CDR3 spans 17 amino acids. Per germline, CDR1 SGHRS and CDR2 YFSETQ. The CDR3 nucleotides read TGCGCCAGCAGCTGGGGACTAGCCCCGAGCTCCTACAATGAGCAGTTCTTC. Protein sequence: CASSWGLAPSSYNEQFF.

V is TRBV10-1 and J is TRBJ2-5; weak D call: TRBD1 (5 bases). The V gene's germline CDR1 is WNHNN and CDR2 SYGVQD (reference sequence). V lost 8 bases, J lost 3 bases, and 16 bases lay in between. The length of the CDR3 is 14 residues. CDR3 nucleotide sequence: TGCGCCAGCTCAAAAGGGGTAGGGGAAGAGACCCAGTACTTC. Translating gives CASSKGVGEETQYF.

V gene TRBV18 combines with J gene TRBJ2-3; the D is unclear. This CDR3 has 12 residues. Trimming stripped 3 bases from V and 0 bases from J, with 1 base between. Per germline, CDR1 KGHSH and CDR2 LQKENI. The DNA for the CDR3 is TGTGCCAGCTCACCGAGCACAGATACGCAGTATTTT. It yields the protein CASSPSTDTQYF.

This chain connects TRBV7-9 to TRBJ2-7; D unresolved. Per the germline V gene, CDR1 is SEHNR and CDR2 is FQNEAQ (reference sequence). The CDR3 totals 11 residues. Trimming took 5 bases from V and 0 from J, leaving 2 bases between them. The CDR3 sequence: CASSDSYEQYF. The CDR3 coding sequence is TGTGCCAGCAGCGACTCCTACGAGCAGTACTTC.

The genes are TRBV18 and TRBJ2-1; TRBD2 aligns across 8 bases. The V and J ends lost 4 bases and 1 base, in that order; junction bases with no gene match: 3. CDR1 and CDR2 from the germline V gene are KGHSH and LQKENI. The CDR3 is 15 residues long. CDR3 loop: CASSLGTSSYNEQFF. CDR3 DNA: TGTGCCAGCTCACTCGGGACTAGTTCCTACAATGAGCAGTTCTTC.

The chain joins TRBV6-5 to TRBJ1-4; D uncertain. Trimming pared 2 bases from V and 8 bases from J, leaving 15 bases between. Looked up from germline, CDR1 is MNHEY and CDR2 is SVGAGI. The CDR3 runs 15 residues. The DNA for the CDR3 is TGTGCCAGCAGTTACACCCAACGGGCGGGGGAAAAACTGTTTTTT. It encodes CASSYTQRAGEKLFF.

This clone was found a few times. The gene calls are TRBV28 and TRBJ2-7; TRBD2 agrees at 7 bases. In germline, CDR1 is MDHEN, CDR2 SYDVKM. The CDR3 runs to 13 residues. J gave up 5 bases and V 6 bases, and 7 bases lay outside the gene matches. The CDR3 DNA sequence: TGTGCCAGCAGCACACGAGCGGGAAACGAGCAGTACTTC. It is translated as CASSTRAGNEQYF.

This clone was observed once. The V and J genes are TRBV7-3 and TRBJ2-3; TRBD2 aligns across 11 bases. The germline CDR1 and CDR2 sequences are SGHTA and FQGTGA. Trimming cost V 5 bases and J 2 bases; bases outside gene matches: 3. This CDR3 has 15 residues. The CDR3 spells CASSRGLADTDTQYF. DNA for the CDR3: TGTGCCAGCAGCCGGGGACTAGCGGACACAGATACGCAGTATTTT.

This sequence joins TRBV7-3 and TRBJ2-3; D possibly uses TRBD1 or TRBD2 (6 bases each). The V end was cut by 3 bases, the J end by 6 bases, with 10 bases between. Germline CDR1 and CDR2: SGHTA and FQGTGA. The CDR3 is 13 residues long. CDR3: CASSFGGRDTQYF. In DNA form, the CDR3 reads TGTGCCAGCAGCTTCGGGGGCAGGGATACGCAGTATTTT.

This sequence joins TRBV6-4 and TRBJ2-7, with 10 bases identical to TRBD1. Looked up from germline, CDR1 is MRHNA and CDR2 is SNTAGT. Trimming at V came to 6 bases and at J to 4 bases, leaving 3 bases not matched to a gene. This CDR3 spans 13 amino acids. CDR3 DNA: TGTGCCAGCAGCCGGGACAGGGGTTACGAGCAGTACTTC. Translating gives CASSRDRGYEQYF.

The V and J genes are TRBV7-2 and TRBJ1-1, with D perhaps TRBD1 (6 bases). V was pared by 5 bases and J by 0 bases, with 10 bases between. CDR1 and CDR2 (germline): SGHTA, FQGNSA. The CDR3 totals 14 residues. CDR3 protein: CASSPAGVNTEAFF. The CDR3, as DNA: TGTGCCAGCAGCCCTGCAGGGGTGAACACTGAAGCTTTCTTT.

The gene calls are TRBV19 and TRBJ1-4; possibly TRBD1 for D (6 bases). Trimming left V 5 bases short and J 4 bases short, with 17 bases between. Germline V CDR1 and CDR2: LNHDA, SQIVND (reference sequence). The CDR3 consists of 16 residues. The CDR3 DNA is TGTGCCAGTAGTCCCCCAGGACAGCGGTATAATGAAAAACTGTTTTTT. Protein product: CASSPPGQRYNEKLFF.

The V call is TRBV13, the J call TRBJ2-5, with 7 bases that match TRBD1. With V trimmed by 2 bases and J by 5 bases, 5 bases remained unmatched. Germline V gene sequence: CDR1 PRHDT, CDR2 FYEKMQ (reference sequence). The CDR3 has 14 amino acids. CDR3 in amino acids: CASSLRGGAETQYF. The CDR3 nucleotides are TGTGCCAGCAGCTTAAGAGGGGGCGCGGAGACCCAGTACTTC.

The gene calls are TRBV2 and TRBJ1-3, with a possible D match to TRBD1 (6 bases). The CDR3 extends over 13 amino acids. Per germline, CDR1 SNHLY and CDR2 FYNNEI. V lost 6 bases, J lost 2 bases, and 8 bases lay in between. CDR3 DNA: TGTGCCAGCAGAGGGACAACTGGAAACACCATATATTTT. Translating gives CASRGTTGNTIYF. The entire variable domain, with the rest obtained from reference TRBV2 and TRBJ1-3, is as follows: EPEVTQTPSHQVTQMGQEVILRCVPISNHLYFYWYRQILGQKVEFLVSFYNNEISEKSEIFDDQFSVERPDGSNFTLKIRSTKLEDSAMYFCASRGTTGNTIYFGEGSWLTVV.